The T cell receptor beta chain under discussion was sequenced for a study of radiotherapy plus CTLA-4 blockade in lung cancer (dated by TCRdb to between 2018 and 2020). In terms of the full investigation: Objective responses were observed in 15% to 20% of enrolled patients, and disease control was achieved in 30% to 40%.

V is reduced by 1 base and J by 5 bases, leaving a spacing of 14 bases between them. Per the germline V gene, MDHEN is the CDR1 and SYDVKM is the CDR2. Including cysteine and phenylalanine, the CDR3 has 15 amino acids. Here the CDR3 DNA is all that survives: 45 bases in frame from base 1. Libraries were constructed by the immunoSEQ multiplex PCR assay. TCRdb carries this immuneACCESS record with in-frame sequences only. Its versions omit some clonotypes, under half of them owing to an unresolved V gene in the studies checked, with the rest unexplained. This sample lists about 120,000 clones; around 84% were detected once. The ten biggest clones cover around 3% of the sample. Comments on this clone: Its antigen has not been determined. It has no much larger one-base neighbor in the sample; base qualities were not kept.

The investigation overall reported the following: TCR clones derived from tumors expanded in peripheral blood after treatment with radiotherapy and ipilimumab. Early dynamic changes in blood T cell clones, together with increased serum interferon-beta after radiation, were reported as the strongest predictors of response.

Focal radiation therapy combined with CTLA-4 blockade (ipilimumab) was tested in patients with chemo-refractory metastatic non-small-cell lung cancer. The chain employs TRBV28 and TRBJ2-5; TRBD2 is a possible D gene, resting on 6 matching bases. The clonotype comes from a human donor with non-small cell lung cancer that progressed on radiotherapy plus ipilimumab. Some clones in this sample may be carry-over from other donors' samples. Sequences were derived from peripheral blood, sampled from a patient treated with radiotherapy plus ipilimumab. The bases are TGTGCCAGCAGTTTATCACCCTCGGGGGTGGAGACCCAGTACTTC. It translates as CASSLSPSGVETQYF.